This T cell receptor (beta chain) was obtained from a study of blood T cell repertoires in COVID-19. The overall study: The United States, Italy and Spain supplied acute and convalescent COVID-19 samples. In each case, the material was cDNA or gDNA derived from T cells, B-cell-depleted T cells, or PBMCs.

The J segment lost 8 bases and the V segment lost 2 bases, leaving 2 bases of the junction unmatched. CDR1 SEHNR and CDR2 FQNEAQ come from the germline V gene (reference sequence). The CDR3 loop spans 12 amino acids. How the authors handled the data: Nucleated cell number was recorded as an estimate derived from reference gene primer amplification. Only in-frame clones appear in the TCRdb table, and some are missing; sequencing was by immunoSEQ multiplex PCR. The V and J calls and clone size were taken over from that table, and D and trimming were inferred from the DNA. The data contain 250,000 to 350,000 clones, around 82% of them singletons.

The chain employs TRBV7-9 and TRBJ1-2; 7 nucleotides line up with TRBD1. What was sequenced was peripheral blood. The sequence came from a woman aged 50 to 60 with acute or convalescent COVID-19. CDR3 nucleotide sequence: TGTGCCAGCAGCTTACAGGGGGAAGGCTACACCTTC. Translated, it gives CASSLQGEGYTF.